These 30 T cell receptor beta chains share one sample of origin, sequenced in a study of blood T cell repertoires in COVID-19. The protocol was immunoSEQ multiplex PCR, while the TCRdb copy is restricted to in-frame clones and leaves out a portion. Altogether 650,000 to 800,000 clones are present, 75% to 90% being singletons, with the ten largest covering 0.2% to 0.3%. Sequencing used peripheral blood. The receptors come from a woman aged 18 to 35 with acute or convalescent COVID-19.

The chain recombines TRBV2 with TRBJ2-7, with unresolved D. Trimming removed 8 bases from V and 0 bases from J, with 14 bases in between. Germline CDR1 reads SNHLY; CDR2 reads FYNNEI. CDR3 length: 14 amino acids. The CDR3 here is CASRMTESSYEQYF. Here the CDR3 DNA reads TGTGCCAGCCGAATGACTGAGAGCTCCTACGAGCAGTACTTC.

The chain combines TRBV12-2 with TRBJ1-1; the table's D call, TRBD1, was not checked against the DNA. TRBV12-2 is a listed pseudogene. The CDR3 has 14 residues. CDR3 nucleotide sequence: TGTGCAAGTCGCAGACACACCACGGACACTGAAGCTTTCTTT. Protein product: CASRRHTTDTEAFF.

V and J are TRBV3-1 (or the pseudogene TRBV3-2) and TRBJ2-1; D not resolved. Deletions cut 4 bases from V and 8 bases from J, with 6 bases between. Per germline, CDR1 LGHDT and CDR2 YNNKEL (reference sequence). The CDR3 has 11 residues. In DNA form, the CDR3 reads TGTGCCAGCAGCCTCCTCGATGAGCAGTTCTTC. Translation: CASSLLDEQFF.

The CDR3 reads CASSYPRTGNTGELFF. CDR3 DNA sequence: TGTGCCAGCAGCTACCCTAGGACAGGGAACACCGGGGAGCTGTTTTTT. The chain recombines TRBV7-2 with TRBJ2-2, with 7 bases identical to TRBD1. The CDR3 is made up of 16 amino acids. Unmatched junction bases numbered 6, after V lost 4 bases and J lost 1 base. The germline gives CDR1 SGHTA, CDR2 FQGNSA.

The chain carries TRBV30 and TRBJ1-5; tentatively, D is TRBD1 (5 bases). The CDR3 is 16 amino acids. Trimming left V 5 bases short and J 4 bases short, with 21 bases between. Germline V CDR1 and CDR2: GTSNPN, SVGIG (reference sequence). The CDR3 spells CAWGGKYIPGNQPQHF. CDR3 nucleotides: TGTGCCTGGGGGGGGAAGTACATACCGGGAAATCAGCCCCAGCATTTT.

This chain links TRBV2 with TRBJ1-1; 8 nucleotides agree with TRBD1. V was pared by 8 bases and J by 5 bases, with 10 bases of the junction left unmatched. CDR3 length equals 14 residues. Germline lookup yields CDR1 SNHLY and CDR2 FYNNEI. The CDR3 is CASRQGRAGTEAFF. DNA for the CDR3: TGTGCCAGCCGACAGGGGCGGGCGGGGACTGAAGCTTTCTTT.

V gene TRBV15 combines with J gene TRBJ2-3, with 10 bases identical to TRBD2. J was trimmed by 6 bases and V by 5 bases; bases with no gene match: 11. Germline V gives CDR1 LNHNV, CDR2 YYDKDF (reference sequence). The length of the CDR3 is 16 residues. Here the CDR3 DNA reads TGTGCCACCAGCCCTGAGAAGCGGGGGGGGGCGGATACGCAGTATTTT. Protein product: CATSPEKRGGADTQYF.

The J gene is TRBJ1-4, the V gene TRBV4-2; weak D call: TRBD1 (5 bases). V was clipped by 2 bases and J by 7 bases, with 11 bases between them. The germline CDR1 and CDR2 sequences are LGHNA and YNFKEQ. The length of the CDR3 is 14 residues. DNA of the CDR3: TGTGCCAGCAGCCAAAGGGGATTGTTTGAAAAACTGTTTTTT. Protein: CASSQRGLFEKLFF.

The chain combines TRBV20-1 with TRBJ1-6, with D perhaps TRBD1 (6 bases). This CDR3 comprises 13 residues. Germline CDR1 reads DFQATT; CDR2 reads SNEGSKA (reference sequence). V shed 3 bases and J shed 7 bases, with 10 bases lying between them. The CDR3 bases are TGCAGTGCTAGTGGGGGGCTAAATTCACCCCTCCACTTT. It specifies CSASGGLNSPLHF.

The chain combines TRBV2 with TRBJ1-2, with TRBD1 matching 9 bases. Germline V gives CDR1 SNHLY, CDR2 FYNNEI. Trimming took 2 bases from V and 5 from J; bases not matched to a gene: 3. The CDR3 is 14 amino acids. CDR3 DNA: TGTGCCAGCAGTGAATTAGGGACAGGGTATGGCTACACCTTC. Protein product: CASSELGTGYGYTF.

The V and J genes are TRBV6-2 or TRBV6-3 and TRBJ1-5, with unresolved D. V dropped 5 bases and J dropped 13 bases, with 18 bases sitting between them. Germline lookup yields CDR1 MNHEY and CDR2 SVGEGT. The CDR3 extends over 13 amino acids. CDR3 residues: CASSLRTWEAQHF. CDR3 nucleotides: TGTGCCAGCAGTCTCAGGACTTGGGAAGCTCAGCATTTT.

This chain joins TRBV5-6 and TRBJ1-2, with 8 positions matching TRBD1. Per germline, CDR1 SGHDT and CDR2 YYEEEE. V lost 5 bases to trimming and J lost 2 bases; unmatched junction nucleotides: 5. This CDR3 contains 14 residues. DNA of the CDR3: TGTGCCAGCAGATTCCGGGACAGGAACTATGGCTACACCTTC. This encodes CASRFRDRNYGYTF. Looking up the rest from reference TRBV5-6 and TRBJ1-2 gives the full variable domain: DAGVTQSPTHLIKTRGQQVTLRCSPKSGHDTVSWYQQALGQGPQFIFQYYEEEERQRGNFPDRFSGHQFPNYSSELNVNALLLGDSALYLCASRFRDRNYGYTFGSGTRLTVV.

CDR3 residues: CASSLGLAEKLFF. The CDR3 DNA reads TGTGCCAGCAGCTTAGGTCTCGCGGAAAAACTGTTTTTT. The rearrangement links TRBV7-9 to TRBJ1-4; D not certain. This CDR3 has 13 amino acids. V dropped 1 base and J dropped 8 bases, with 8 bases sitting between them. Per germline, CDR1 SEHNR and CDR2 FQNEAQ (reference sequence).

This clone has a single count. The V and J genes are TRBV29-1 and TRBJ1-5, with unresolved D. V lost 6 bases to trimming and J lost 3 bases, with 18 bases between them. The germline CDR1 and CDR2 sequences are SQVTM and ANQGSEA. This CDR3 spans 15 amino acids. CDR3 sequence reads: CSVSAGTAPNQPQHF. The DNA for the CDR3 is TGCAGCGTCAGCGCGGGTACTGCTCCCAATCAGCCCCAGCATTTT.

J is TRBJ2-1 and V is TRBV19, with a possible D match to TRBD2 (6 bases). Trimming left V 10 bases short and J 0 bases short, with 16 bases between. CDR1 and CDR2 (germline): LNHDA, SQIVND (reference sequence). The CDR3 loop spans 15 amino acids. The CDR3 spells CATGGYRYSYNEQFF. CDR3 nucleotides: TGTGCCACCGGGGGTTACAGGTACTCCTACAATGAGCAGTTCTTC.

J is TRBJ1-1 and V is TRBV28; perhaps TRBD1 as D (6 bases). V was clipped by 1 base and J by 7 bases, with 16 bases between them. The CDR3 runs 15 residues. From germline, CDR1 is MDHEN and CDR2 SYDVKM. The CDR3 here is CASSLYNRGAGEAFF. DNA of the CDR3: TGTGCCAGCAGTTTATATAATCGGGGGGCAGGTGAAGCTTTCTTT.

The chain recombines TRBV15 with TRBJ2-7; 9 bases agree with TRBD1. CDR3 length: 16 residues. J gave up 7 bases and V 0 bases, and 10 bases lay outside the gene matches. Germline V lookup: CDR1 LNHNV, CDR2 YYDKDF (reference sequence). The CDR3 region has the DNA TGTGCCACCAGCAGAGAGAGAGGACAGGGGTTTGAGGAGCAGTACTTC. Translated, it gives CATSRERGQGFEEQYF.

This rearrangement joins TRBV11-3 to TRBJ1-6, with TRBD1 identical over 7 bases. After removal of 4 bases from V and 6 bases from J, the junction contained 3 bases not matched to a gene. This CDR3 contains 14 residues. CDR1 is SGHNT and CDR2 is YENEEA in the germline V gene. CDR3 nucleotide sequence: TGTGCCAGCAGCTCGGGACAGCCTAATTCACCCCTCCACTTT. Its translation is CASSSGQPNSPLHF.

This chain joins TRBV6-5 and TRBJ1-1; weak D call: TRBD1 (5 bases). V lost 7 bases and J 5 bases, leaving 20 bases between the germline ends. Germline V gives CDR1 MNHEY, CDR2 SVGAGI. The CDR3 length is 15 residues. The DNA of the CDR3 is TGTGCCAGCAAGAGGTTGTGGGGGGGTGGGACTGAAGCTTTCTTT. It yields the protein CASKRLWGGGTEAFF.

The chain uses TRBV12-3 or TRBV12-4 and TRBJ2-1; D call uncertain. The CDR3 covers 11 residues. With 2 bases removed from V and 13 bases from J, the gap between germline ends came to 9 bases. In nucleotides, the CDR3 is TGTGCCAGCAGTTTAAAGCAGGCCCAGTTCTTC. Protein sequence: CASSLKQAQFF.

This clone was observed a single time. V usage is TRBV18 and J usage is TRBJ1-6, with D tentatively TRBD1 (6 bases). V was clipped by 3 bases and J by 11 bases, with 20 bases between them. This CDR3 region has 16 residues. The germline CDR1 and CDR2 sequences are KGHSH and LQKENI. Here the CDR3 reads CASSPNSRQESTPLHF. In nucleotides, the CDR3 is TGTGCCAGCTCACCCAACTCCCGACAGGAATCGACACCCCTCCACTTT.

CDR3 nucleotide sequence: TGTGCCAGCAGCGTAGATCGGGGAAACTCACCCCTCCACTTT. Residues: CASSVDRGNSPLHF. V is TRBV9 and J is TRBJ1-6; D gene ambiguous. The germline V and J ends were trimmed by 0 bases and 10 bases, with 11 bases remaining between them. Germline V CDR1 and CDR2: SGDLS, YYNGEE. The CDR3 consists of 14 residues.

The chain combines TRBV2 with TRBJ1-6; 8 bases align to TRBD1. This CDR3 has 14 amino acids. V lost 3 bases, J lost 6 bases, and 1 base stayed unmatched. Germline V CDR1 and CDR2: SNHLY, FYNNEI. The CDR3 sequence is CASSDRGRNSPLHF. The CDR3 DNA reads as TGTGCCAGCAGTGACAGGGGGCGTAATTCACCCCTCCACTTT.

J is TRBJ2-7 and V is TRBV28; weak D call: TRBD1 (6 bases). The CDR3 totals 19 residues. Trimming pared 4 bases from V and 0 bases from J, leaving 25 bases between. Germline assignment: CDR1 MDHEN and CDR2 SYDVKM. CDR3 sequence (DNA): TGTGCCAGCAGTTGGGCAGGGGCGCTCACCGGGGCGATCTCCTACGAGCAGTACTTC. Translating gives CASSWAGALTGAISYEQYF.

J is TRBJ1-1 and V is TRBV5-4; 7 bases match TRBD1. J lost 0 bases, V lost 0 bases, and 2 bases had no gene match. The CDR3 runs to 15 residues. Germline CDR1 reads SGHNT; CDR2 reads YYREEE (reference sequence). The CDR3 loop reads CASSLETGLNTEAFF. DNA of the CDR3: TGTGCCAGCAGCTTGGAGACAGGGTTGAACACTGAAGCTTTCTTT.

V usage is TRBV9 and J usage is TRBJ2-7; D may be TRBD1 (5 bases). CDR3 length: 14 residues. The germline CDR1 and CDR2 sequences are SGDLS and YYNGEE. V lost 0 bases and J 2 bases, leaving 9 bases between the germline ends. CDR3 protein: CASSVGRTPYEQYF. CDR3 bases: TGTGCCAGCAGCGTAGGGCGGACACCCTACGAGCAGTACTTC. The whole variable domain, filled in from reference TRBV9 and TRBJ2-7, reads DSGVTQTPKHLITATGQRVTLRCSPRSGDLSVYWYQQSLDQGLQFLIQYYNGEERAKGNILERFSAQQFPDLHSELNLSSLELGDSALYFCASSVGRTPYEQYFGPGTRLTVT.

The gene calls are TRBV19 and TRBJ1-1; D call uncertain. Germline V gene data show CDR1 as LNHDA and CDR2 as SQIVND (reference sequence). This CDR3 region has 14 residues. The V and J ends lost 4 bases and 4 bases respectively, with 13 bases between them. CDR3 in amino acids: CASSKDPGGTEAFF. For the CDR3, the DNA is TGTGCCAGTAGTAAAGACCCGGGAGGCACTGAAGCTTTCTTT. The full variable domain, its missing parts supplied by reference TRBV19 and TRBJ1-1, is DGGITQSPKYLFRKEGQNVTLSCEQNLNHDAMYWYRQDPGQGLRLIYYSQIVNDFQKGDIAEGYSVSREKKESFPLTVTSAQKNPTAFYLCASSKDPGGTEAFFGQGTRLTVV.

The rearrangement links TRBV12-5 to TRBJ1-4, with TRBD1 identical over 8 bases. The CDR3 is made up of 14 amino acids. Germline loops: CDR1 LGHNT, CDR2 FRNRAP. V lost 7 bases and J lost 4; bases outside the gene matches: 5. The CDR3 DNA reads as TGTGCTAGTGCGTTGGGACAGGTTAATGAAAAACTGTTTTTT. This translates into CASALGQVNEKLFF.

V is TRBV6-1 and J is TRBJ2-3; 9 positions match TRBD1. J was trimmed by 6 bases and V by 2 bases; bases with no gene match: 9. The CDR3 spans 16 residues. Looked up from germline, CDR1 is MNHNS and CDR2 is SASEGT. In DNA, the CDR3 is TGTGCCAGCAGTGAACTTCCGGGACAGGGAGAGGATACGCAGTATTTT. It yields the protein CASSELPGQGEDTQYF.

V gene TRBV5-1 combines with J gene TRBJ1-4; TRBD1 is a possible D gene (6 bases). Germline V gene data show CDR1 as SGHRS and CDR2 as YFSETQ. CDR3 length: 19 amino acids. V was cut by 3 bases and J by 0 bases, with 21 bases left in between. CDR3 nucleotide sequence: TGCGCCAGCAGCTCCAGAGGGGTCGACCACAGGGCAACTAATGAAAAACTGTTTTTT. Translated, it gives CASSSRGVDHRATNEKLFF.